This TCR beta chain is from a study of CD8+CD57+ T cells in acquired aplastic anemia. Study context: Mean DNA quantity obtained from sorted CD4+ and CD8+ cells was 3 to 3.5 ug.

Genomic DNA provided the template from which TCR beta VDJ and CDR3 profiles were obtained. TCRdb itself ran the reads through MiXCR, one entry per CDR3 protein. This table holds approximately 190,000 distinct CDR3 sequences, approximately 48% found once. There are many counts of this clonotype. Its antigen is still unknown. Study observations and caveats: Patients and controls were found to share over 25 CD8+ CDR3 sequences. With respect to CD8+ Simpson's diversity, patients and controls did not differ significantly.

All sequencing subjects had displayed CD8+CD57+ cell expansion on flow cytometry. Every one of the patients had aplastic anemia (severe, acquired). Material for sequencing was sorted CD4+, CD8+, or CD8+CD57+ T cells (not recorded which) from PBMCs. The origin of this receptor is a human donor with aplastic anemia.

CDR3 region: CASTRGSMSTDTQYF. In DNA, the CDR3 is TGCGCCAGCACCCGAGGTTCGATGAGCACAGATACGCAGTATTTT. The rearrangement links TRBV5-1 to TRBJ2-3; D gene uncertain. V gave up 6 bases and J gave up 0 bases, with 14 bases separating them. Germline V gives CDR1 SGHRS, CDR2 YFSETQ. The CDR3 contains 15 residues.